One sample yielded the 26 T cell receptor beta chains listed below, sequenced in a study of vaccination and CD4 T cells after COVID-19. Their cognate antigens are unknown. Oncomine TCR Beta short-read sequencing was applied to DNA from cultured CD4+ T cells. TCRdb passed the PCR reads through MiXCR, listing each CDR3 protein once. The sample lists thousands of distinct CDR3 sequences; roughly a quarter were seen once. Described treatment: roughly 11-day PBMC culture with coronavirus spike peptide pools or control peptides (ViraFEST assay). CD4+ T-cell collection from the unexposed donor predated the COVID-19 pandemic (2011-2018). The material sequenced was CD4+ T cells from blood, cultured in vitro. These receptors came from a human donor in good health.

Worth noting for this clonotype: A read error is likely, as this CDR3 ends without the conserved phenylalanine or tryptophan. The rearrangement uses TRBV11-2 and TRBJ2-2; no clear D gene. V lost 5 bases and J lost 0, with 10 bases in between. The CDR3 has 15 residues. Germline CDR1 and CDR2: SGHAT and FQNNGV. The CDR3 coding sequence is TGTGCCAGCAGCCCTAGTTCCGCGAACACCGGGGAGCTGTTTCTT. Translation gives CASSPSSANTGELFL.

This clonotype showed up just a few times. The chain uses TRBV20-1 and TRBJ1-5; D not resolved. The germline CDR1 and CDR2 sequences are DFQATT and SNEGSKA (reference sequence). The CDR3 consists of 15 residues. Trimming left V 0 bases short and J 5 bases short, with 14 bases between. This chain's CDR3 is CSAREVWATYQPQHF. CDR3 sequence (DNA): TGCAGTGCTAGAGAGGTGTGGGCTACCTATCAGCCCCAGCATTTT.

This clonotype came up a few times. The CDR3 spells CASRGGDRGFEAFF. The CDR3 region has the DNA TGTGCCAGCAGGGGGGGGGACAGGGGGTTTGAAGCTTTCTTT. This rearrangement joins TRBV6-1 to TRBJ1-1, with 11 nucleotides matching TRBD1. The CDR3 is 14 amino acids. V lost 6 bases and J lost 7; bases outside the gene matches: 7. Germline V gives CDR1 MNHNS, CDR2 SASEGT.

This chain links TRBV7-3 with TRBJ2-5, with 14 nucleotides matching TRBD2. This CDR3 contains 16 residues. CDR1 is SGHTA, CDR2 FQGTGA, per germline. J gave up 5 bases and V 5 bases, and 7 bases lay outside the gene matches. For the CDR3, the DNA is TGTGCCAGCAGCCCGGGGACTAGCGGGGGTCTCGAGACCCAGTACTTC. Protein sequence: CASSPGTSGGLETQYF. Full variable domain (remainder filled in from reference TRBV7-3 and TRBJ2-5): GAGVSQTPSNKVTEKGKYVELRCDPISGHTALYWYRQSLGQGPEFLIYFQGTGAADDSGLPNDRFFAVRPEGSVSTLKIQRTERGDSAVYLCASSPGTSGGLETQYFGPGTRLLVL.

This clonotype showed up just a few times. The chain combines TRBV27 with TRBJ2-3; no clear D. Trimming cost V 3 bases and J 4 bases, with 14 bases left between them. This CDR3 region has 15 residues. Germline loops: CDR1 MNHEY, CDR2 SMNVEV (reference sequence). CDR3 sequence reads: CASSFRGRDADTQYF. The CDR3 DNA is TGTGCCAGCAGTTTCCGCGGAAGGGATGCAGATACGCAGTATTTT.

The chain carries TRBV5-1 and TRBJ1-5; D is undetermined. The germline CDR1 and CDR2 sequences are SGHRS and YFSETQ. The CDR3 loop spans 15 amino acids. Trimming left V 1 base short and J 5 bases short, with 13 bases between. The CDR3 coding sequence is TGCGCCAGCAGCTTGTGGCCAGCGGCGGATCAGCCCCAGCATTTT. It codes for CASSLWPAADQPQHF.

The J gene is TRBJ1-5, the V gene TRBV6-1; 10 bases align to TRBD1. The CDR3 covers 14 residues. Unmatched junction bases numbered 11, after V lost 6 bases and J lost 12 bases. Germline V gene lookup returns CDR1 MNHNS and CDR2 SASEGT. CDR3 coding DNA: TGTGCCAGCAGGACGGGACAGGGGATTGGGGGCCAGCATTTT. It translates to CASRTGQGIGGQHF.

The rearrangement links TRBV11-2 to TRBJ1-2; maybe TRBD1 (6 bases). Germline lookup yields CDR1 SGHAT and CDR2 FQNNGV. The V gene lost 3 bases and the J gene lost 8 bases, with 16 bases spanning the gap. CDR3 size: 14 residues. The CDR3 region is CASSLHREGYGYTF. CDR3 nucleotide sequence: TGTGCCAGCAGCTTGCACAGGGAGGGTTACGGCTACACCTTC.

The rearrangement links TRBV5-1 to TRBJ1-1, with D unresolved. Trimming cost V 1 base and J 3 bases, with 10 bases left between them. Germline V gene sequence: CDR1 SGHRS, CDR2 YFSETQ. This CDR3 spans 14 amino acids. The CDR3 nucleotides read TGCGCCAGCAGCTTGTTCCAAGATGACACTGAAGCTTTCTTT. It codes for CASSLFQDDTEAFF.

This clonotype has only one observation. The V call is TRBV12-3 or TRBV12-4, the J call TRBJ1-1; a weak D match, TRBD1 (6 bases). CDR3 length: 13 amino acids. The germline V and J ends were trimmed by 1 base and 4 bases, with 7 bases remaining between them. The CDR3 DNA reads TGTGCCAGCAGTTTAGTCAGGGGCACTGAAGCTTTCTTT. The encoded protein is CASSLVRGTEAFF.

This chain links TRBV5-4 with TRBJ2-7; D gene uncertain. This CDR3 has 13 residues. The V gene lost 0 bases and the J gene lost 1 base, with 5 bases spanning the gap. Looked up from germline, CDR1 is SGHNT and CDR2 is YYREEE (reference sequence). In nucleotides, the CDR3 is TGTGCCAGCAGCTTGGAAAGGTCCTACGAGCAGTACTTC. As protein: CASSLERSYEQYF.

The rearrangement joins TRBV10-1 to TRBJ2-1; a possible D gene is TRBD2 (7 bases). Trimming shortened V by 1 base and J by 10 bases, and 11 bases separated the two germline ends. The V gene's germline CDR1 is WNHNN and CDR2 SYGVQD (reference sequence). The CDR3 covers 13 residues. CDR3 bases: TGCGCCAGCAGTGAGTTGGGGGGGCGCGAGCAGTTCTTC. This translates into CASSELGGREQFF.

For the CDR3, the DNA is TGTGCCAGCAGTTACTCCAGAGCAGGCGATACTTCTAGCACAGATACGCAGTATTTT. This translates into CASSYSRAGDTSSTDTQYF. The genes are TRBV6-5 and TRBJ2-3; D not resolved. The germline gives CDR1 MNHEY, CDR2 SVGAGI. Trimming pared 0 bases from V and 0 bases from J, leaving 19 bases between. The CDR3 extends over 19 amino acids.

Worth noting for this clonotype: The germline gene is not matched at one end of the junction; a read error may be the cause. The rearrangement joins TRBV20-1 to TRBJ1-3; D is unclear. Germline V gives CDR1 DFQATT, CDR2 SNEGSKA (reference sequence). There are 13 residues in the CDR3. The CDR3 DNA reads as TGCAGTGCAAGAGAGAACCTCGGAAACACCATATATTTT. Translation gives CSARENLGNTIYF.

This clonotype was counted between two and nine times. J is TRBJ1-5 and V is TRBV20-1; D is unresolved. Between the trimmed V and J ends, which lost 1 base and 6 bases, there was a span of 13 bases. Germline V gene data show CDR1 as DFQATT and CDR2 as SNEGSKA (reference sequence). The CDR3 extends over 14 amino acids. The CDR3 coding sequence is TGCAGTGCTAGAGGACCTTCCAAGGGTCAGCCCCAGCATTTT. Translated: CSARGPSKGQPQHF.

The sample holds a few counts of this clonotype. The genes are TRBV6-4 and TRBJ2-3; unclear D gene. Germline lookup yields CDR1 MRHNA and CDR2 SNTAGT. Trimming shortened V by 5 bases and J by 4 bases, and 4 bases separated the two germline ends. The CDR3 spans 11 residues. The CDR3 DNA reads TGTGCCAGCAGTCTGGCAGATACGCAGTATTTT. Translated: CASSLADTQYF.

The genes are TRBV12-3 or TRBV12-4 and TRBJ2-7; D ambiguous. CDR3 length: 12 amino acids. The ends were cut back, 5 bases at V and 6 bases at J, with 11 bases in the middle. The CDR3 loop reads CASSPPSAEQYF. CDR3 DNA sequence: TGTGCCAGCAGTCCCCCATCTGCCGAGCAGTACTTC.

The genes are TRBV7-6 and TRBJ2-7; D remains unclear. V was clipped by 5 bases and J by 2 bases, with 16 bases between them. Germline CDR1 and CDR2: SGHVS and FNYEAQ. The CDR3 totals 15 residues. The CDR3 spells CASSPVAVFPYEQYF. In nucleotides, the CDR3 is TGTGCCAGCAGCCCAGTAGCAGTTTTTCCCTACGAGCAGTACTTC.

This clonotype has only one observation. The rearrangement links TRBV19 to TRBJ1-2; TRBD1 agrees at 8 bases. The CDR3 is made up of 16 amino acids. J lost 1 base, V lost 4 bases, and 8 bases had no gene match. Germline V lookup: CDR1 LNHDA, CDR2 SQIVND (reference sequence). The CDR3 sequence: CASSNPGQAFNYGYTF. The CDR3 DNA reads TGTGCCAGTAGTAACCCGGGACAGGCGTTTAACTATGGCTACACCTTC.

In its sample, this clonotype was seen a few times. The J gene is TRBJ2-5, the V gene TRBV5-4, with D possibly being TRBD2 (5 bases). Germline V lookup: CDR1 SGHNT, CDR2 YYREEE (reference sequence). The length of the CDR3 is 16 residues. Trimming stripped 4 bases from V and 2 bases from J, with 18 bases between. This chain's CDR3 is CASSQLTGSLQETQYF. The CDR3 DNA reads as TGTGCCAGCAGCCAGCTCACGGGGTCCTTACAAGAGACCCAGTACTTC.

V and J are TRBV20-1 and TRBJ1-1, with D perhaps matching TRBD1 (6 bases). Germline CDR1 reads DFQATT; CDR2 reads SNEGSKA (reference sequence). The CDR3 consists of 11 residues. The CDR3 reads CNPDSNTEAFF. CDR3 in DNA: TGCAACCCGGACAGTAACACTGAAGCTTTCTTT.

The V and J genes are TRBV20-1 and TRBJ2-2; D is unresolved. The CDR3 has 14 amino acids. Germline loops: CDR1 DFQATT, CDR2 SNEGSKA (reference sequence). V lost 0 bases to trimming and J lost 8 bases, with 13 bases between them. CDR3 bases: TGCAGTGCTAGAGAGGCTAGTAGTGCAGGGGAGCTGTTTTTT. It yields the protein CSAREASSAGELFF.

The rearrangement links TRBV2 to TRBJ1-2; no firm D call. This CDR3 is built from 11 residues. Trimming cost V 3 bases and J 3 bases, with 2 bases left between them. Germline-derived CDR1 and CDR2 are SNHLY and FYNNEI. CDR3 protein: CASSDHYGYTF. The CDR3 DNA is TGTGCCAGCAGTGATCACTATGGCTACACCTTC.

This chain connects TRBV9 to TRBJ1-1, with 8 bases that match TRBD1. CDR3 size: 15 residues. V was clipped by 3 bases and J by 3 bases; unmatched bases: 7. The germline gives CDR1 SGDLS, CDR2 YYNGEE. CDR3 nucleotide sequence: TGTGCCAGCAGCGGGGGGACAGGAACCTACACTGAAGCTTTCTTT. Its protein is CASSGGTGTYTEAFF. Full variable domain (remainder filled in from reference TRBV9 and TRBJ1-1): DSGVTQTPKHLITATGQRVTLRCSPRSGDLSVYWYQQSLDQGLQFLIQYYNGEERAKGNILERFSAQQFPDLHSELNLSSLELGDSALYFCASSGGTGTYTEAFFGQGTRLTVV.

This clonotype was observed a handful of times. The V gene is TRBV7-9, the J gene TRBJ2-1; the D gene could be TRBD1 or TRBD2 (6 bases each). This CDR3 has 13 amino acids. Germline lookup yields CDR1 SEHNR and CDR2 FQNEAQ (reference sequence). Trimming shortened V by 5 bases and J by 9 bases, and 14 bases separated the two germline ends. In DNA, the CDR3 is TGTGCCAGCAGCCTGACTAGAGGGGGTGAGCAGTTCTTC. Translation gives CASSLTRGGEQFF.

This chain connects TRBV5-6 to TRBJ1-1; D gene ambiguous. V was cut by 2 bases and J by 2 bases, with 10 bases left in between. Germline V gives CDR1 SGHDT, CDR2 YYEEEE. The CDR3 is 14 residues long. The CDR3 sequence: CASSFDNVNTEAFF. The CDR3 bases are TGTGCCAGCAGCTTTGATAACGTTAACACTGAAGCTTTCTTT.